This is a list of T cell receptor beta chains from one sample in a study of PD-1 blockade in classical Hodgkin lymphoma. The method was immunoSEQ multiplex PCR; TCRdb's version includes in-frame clones alone and lacks a portion of them. The sample consists of about 22,000 clones, around 74% of them appearing once. Sequenced here: CD4+ T cells from blood, sampled before the fourth cycle of nivolumab. The receptors shown here come from a human donor with classical Hodgkin lymphoma. The CDR3 runs from the conserved cysteine through the conserved F or W. The order of the fields is D gene, J gene, V gene, clone size, CDR3 protein, CDR3 DNA. The D gene is left open where the match is weak. Some rows mark clone size as missing; the rest say once, few, many or name a class of expanded clone.

d_gene: TRBD1
j_gene: TRBJ1-1
v_gene: TRBV5-1
abundance: -
CDR3aa: CASSFRTGGNTEAFF
CDR3nt: TGCGCCAGCAGCTTCCGGACAGGAGGGAACACTGAAGCTTTCTTT

d_gene: -
j_gene: TRBJ1-1
v_gene: TRBV5-6
abundance: -
CDR3aa: CASSLALRNTEAFF
CDR3nt: TGTGCCAGCAGCTTGGCCCTCAGAAACACTGAAGCTTTCTTT

d_gene: -
j_gene: TRBJ2-5
v_gene: TRBV7-2
abundance: -
CDR3aa: CASSSTRRHGIQETQYF
CDR3nt: TGTGCCAGCAGCTCCACTAGGCGGCACGGAATACAAGAGACCCAGTACTTC

d_gene: -
j_gene: TRBJ2-7
v_gene: TRBV5-6
abundance: -
CDR3aa: CASSLYGGAGIREQYF
CDR3nt: TGTGCCAGCAGCTTGTATGGGGGGGCCGGGATTCGAGAGCAGTACTTC

d_gene: TRBD2
j_gene: TRBJ2-3
v_gene: TRBV7-6
abundance: -
CDR3aa: CASSARLGTSGTDTQYF
CDR3nt: TGTGCCAGCAGCGCAAGGCTAGGGACTAGCGGCACAGATACGCAGTATTTT

d_gene: TRBD1
j_gene: TRBJ1-5
v_gene: TRBV6-5
abundance: -
CDR3aa: CASSPTDRGNQPQHF
CDR3nt: TGTGCCAGCAGTCCTACCGACAGGGGCAATCAGCCCCAGCATTTT

d_gene: -
j_gene: TRBJ2-2
v_gene: TRBV11-3
abundance: -
CDR3aa: CASSLEDAGELFF
CDR3nt: TGTGCCAGCAGCTTAGAGGATGCCGGGGAGCTGTTTTTT

d_gene: -
j_gene: TRBJ2-7
v_gene: TRBV12-5
abundance: -
CDR3aa: CASGLVVPQGKYEQYF
CDR3nt: TGTGCTAGTGGTTTGGTAGTTCCGCAGGGAAAGTACGAGCAGTACTTC

d_gene: -
j_gene: TRBJ1-4
v_gene: TRBV6-1
abundance: -
CDR3aa: CASSPGESTNEKLFF
CDR3nt: TGTGCCAGCAGTCCAGGAGAGTCCACTAATGAAAAACTGTTTTTT

d_gene: -
j_gene: TRBJ2-7
v_gene: TRBV12-5
abundance: -
CDR3aa: CASGFGQSYEQYF
CDR3nt: TGTGCTAGTGGTTTCGGGCAGTCCTACGAGCAGTACTTC

d_gene: -
j_gene: TRBJ2-7
v_gene: TRBV27
abundance: -
CDR3aa: CASSLSLALGEQYF
CDR3nt: TGTGCCAGCAGTTTATCTCTGGCGTTGGGCGAGCAGTACTTC

d_gene: -
j_gene: TRBJ1-1
v_gene: TRBV13
abundance: -
CDR3aa: CASSQVAEAFF
CDR3nt: TGTGCCAGCAGCCAGGTGGCTGAAGCTTTCTTT

d_gene: TRBD2
j_gene: TRBJ2-1
v_gene: TRBV7-2
abundance: -
CDR3aa: CASSLEWFRGGYEQFF
CDR3nt: TGTGCCAGCAGCTTAGAATGGTTCCGGGGGGGATATGAGCAGTTCTTC

d_gene: -
j_gene: TRBJ1-1
v_gene: TRBV4-3
abundance: -
CDR3aa: CASSQSSRNTEAFF
CDR3nt: TGCGCCAGCAGCCAATCAAGTCGTAACACTGAAGCTTTCTTT

d_gene: -
j_gene: TRBJ1-2
v_gene: TRBV10-3
abundance: -
CDR3aa: CAISEAPAAGYTF
CDR3nt: TGTGCCATCAGTGAGGCGCCAGCGGCTGGCTACACCTTC

d_gene: -
j_gene: TRBJ2-7
v_gene: TRBV5-5
abundance: -
CDR3aa: CASSFFTGSEQYF
CDR3nt: TGTGCCAGCAGCTTTTTTACAGGGAGCGAGCAGTACTTC

d_gene: TRBD1
j_gene: TRBJ2-5
v_gene: TRBV10-3
abundance: -
CDR3aa: CAIRNPGQGIGETQYF
CDR3nt: TGTGCCATCAGGAATCCGGGACAGGGGATCGGAGAGACCCAGTACTTC

d_gene: -
j_gene: TRBJ2-7
v_gene: TRBV29-1
abundance: -
CDR3aa: CSVQVGKGEQYF
CDR3nt: TGCAGCGTCCAGGTGGGGAAGGGGGAGCAGTACTTC

d_gene: -
j_gene: TRBJ2-6
v_gene: TRBV5-6
abundance: -
CDR3aa: CASSFLEANVLTF
CDR3nt: TGTGCCAGCAGCTTCCTCGAAGCCAACGTCCTGACTTTC

d_gene: -
j_gene: TRBJ2-7
v_gene: TRBV18
abundance: -
CDR3aa: CASSPPGRVYEQYF
CDR3nt: TGTGCCAGCTCACCACCCGGCAGGGTGTACGAGCAGTACTTC

d_gene: TRBD1
j_gene: TRBJ2-5
v_gene: TRBV5-4
abundance: -
CDR3aa: CASSSPGQGVQETQYF
CDR3nt: TGTGCCAGCAGCAGCCCCGGACAGGGGGTGCAAGAGACCCAGTACTTC

d_gene: -
j_gene: TRBJ1-3
v_gene: TRBV6-5
abundance: -
CDR3aa: CASIRGNTIYF
CDR3nt: TGTGCCAGCATCAGAGGGAACACCATATATTTT

d_gene: TRBD1
j_gene: TRBJ1-2
v_gene: TRBV19
abundance: -
CDR3aa: CASRTGGPHGYTF
CDR3nt: TGTGCCAGTAGGACAGGGGGCCCACATGGCTACACCTTC

d_gene: -
j_gene: TRBJ2-5
v_gene: TRBV5-4
abundance: -
CDR3aa: CASSKELADETQYF
CDR3nt: TGTGCCAGCAGCAAAGAACTAGCCGATGAGACCCAGTACTTC

d_gene: -
j_gene: TRBJ2-6
v_gene: TRBV6-1
abundance: -
CDR3aa: CASSENSGANVLTF
CDR3nt: TGTGCCAGCAGTGAAAACTCTGGGGCCAACGTCCTGACTTTC

d_gene: -
j_gene: TRBJ2-2
v_gene: TRBV29-1
abundance: -
CDR3aa: CSVDVSTGELFF
CDR3nt: TGCAGCGTTGACGTGAGCACCGGGGAGCTGTTTTTT

d_gene: -
j_gene: TRBJ1-1
v_gene: TRBV7-3
abundance: -
CDR3aa: CASSPEGGEGTEAFF
CDR3nt: TGTGCCAGCAGCCCAGAGGGAGGGGAAGGCACTGAAGCTTTCTTT

d_gene: -
j_gene: TRBJ2-1
v_gene: TRBV19
abundance: once
CDR3aa: CASSMLGDTYNEQFF
CDR3nt: TGTGCCAGTAGTATGTTAGGGGATACCTACAATGAGCAGTTCTTC

d_gene: -
j_gene: TRBJ1-5
v_gene: TRBV7-8
abundance: once
CDR3aa: CASSLEINQPQHF
CDR3nt: TGTGCCAGCAGCTTAGAGATTAATCAGCCCCAGCATTTT

d_gene: TRBD1
j_gene: TRBJ1-6
v_gene: TRBV13
abundance: -
CDR3aa: CASTRQGALADLYNSPLHF
CDR3nt: TGTGCCAGCACCAGACAGGGGGCCCTAGCTGACCTCTATAATTCACCCCTCCACTTT

d_gene: TRBD1
j_gene: TRBJ2-7
v_gene: TRBV7-9
abundance: -
CDR3aa: CASSLGGSGTADRYF
CDR3nt: TGTGCCAGCAGCTTAGGTGGTTCCGGGACAGCGGATCGGTACTTC

d_gene: -
j_gene: TRBJ1-1
v_gene: TRBV5-1
abundance: -
CDR3aa: CASSPTGGGRFEAFF
CDR3nt: TGCGCCAGCAGCCCGACCGGGGGGGGCCGATTTGAAGCTTTCTTT

d_gene: TRBD2
j_gene: TRBJ2-1
v_gene: TRBV9
abundance: -
CDR3aa: CASSGLAGATYNEQFF
CDR3nt: TGTGCCAGCAGCGGGTTAGCGGGGGCCACCTACAATGAGCAGTTCTTC

d_gene: TRBD2
j_gene: TRBJ2-3
v_gene: TRBV5-4
abundance: -
CDR3aa: CASSLRAGGRSSTDTQYF
CDR3nt: TGTGCCAGCAGCTTGCGGGCGGGGGGGCGGTCGAGCACAGATACGCAGTATTTT

d_gene: TRBD1
j_gene: TRBJ1-5
v_gene: TRBV28
abundance: -
CDR3aa: CASSRQGGGNQPQHF
CDR3nt: TGTGCCAGCAGCAGACAGGGGGGCGGCAATCAGCCCCAGCATTTT

d_gene: -
j_gene: TRBJ1-1
v_gene: TRBV5-1
abundance: -
CDR3aa: CASGLDGGWGVNTEAFF
CDR3nt: TGCGCCAGCGGGCTGGATGGAGGCTGGGGGGTTAACACTGAAGCTTTCTTT

d_gene: -
j_gene: TRBJ1-5
v_gene: TRBV4-3
abundance: -
CDR3aa: CASSRFQGQPQHF
CDR3nt: TGCGCCAGCAGCCGTTTTCAGGGACAGCCCCAGCATTTT

d_gene: TRBD2
j_gene: TRBJ2-2
v_gene: TRBV10-3
abundance: once
CDR3aa: CAISGLAGGINTGELFF
CDR3nt: TGTGCCATCAGTGGTCTCGCGGGGGGTATAAACACCGGGGAGCTGTTTTTT

d_gene: -
j_gene: TRBJ2-7
v_gene: TRBV6-5
abundance: few
CDR3aa: CASGRGQYF
CDR3nt: TGTGCCAGCGGACGGGGGCAGTACTTC

d_gene: -
j_gene: TRBJ2-7
v_gene: TRBV2
abundance: -
CDR3aa: CASTLSAFQSSYEQYF
CDR3nt: TGTGCCAGCACCCTGTCGGCATTCCAGAGCTCCTACGAGCAGTACTTC

d_gene: TRBD1
j_gene: TRBJ1-2
v_gene: TRBV2
abundance: -
CDR3aa: CASAGQGDYGYTF
CDR3nt: TGTGCCAGCGCTGGACAGGGAGACTATGGCTACACCTTC

d_gene: -
j_gene: TRBJ1-4
v_gene: TRBV5-1
abundance: -
CDR3aa: CASSLEGARANEKLFF
CDR3nt: TGCGCCAGCAGCTTGGAAGGGGCGCGAGCTAATGAAAAACTGTTTTTT